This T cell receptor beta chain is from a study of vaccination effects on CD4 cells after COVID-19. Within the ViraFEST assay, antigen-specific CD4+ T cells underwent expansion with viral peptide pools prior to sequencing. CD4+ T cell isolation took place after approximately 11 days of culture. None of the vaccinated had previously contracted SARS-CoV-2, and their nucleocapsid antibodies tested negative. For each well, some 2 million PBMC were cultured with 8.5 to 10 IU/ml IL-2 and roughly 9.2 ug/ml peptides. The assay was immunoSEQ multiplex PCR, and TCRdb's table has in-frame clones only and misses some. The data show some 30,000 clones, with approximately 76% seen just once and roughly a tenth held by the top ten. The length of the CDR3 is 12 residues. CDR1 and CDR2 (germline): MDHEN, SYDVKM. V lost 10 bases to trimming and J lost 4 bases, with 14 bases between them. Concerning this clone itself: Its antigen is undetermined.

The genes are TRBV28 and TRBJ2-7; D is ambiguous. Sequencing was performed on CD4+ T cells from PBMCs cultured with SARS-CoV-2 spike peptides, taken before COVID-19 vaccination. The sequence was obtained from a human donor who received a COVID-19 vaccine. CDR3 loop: CAITSRFYEQYF. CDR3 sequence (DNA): TGTGCCATCACCTCAAGGTTTTACGAGCAGTACTTC.